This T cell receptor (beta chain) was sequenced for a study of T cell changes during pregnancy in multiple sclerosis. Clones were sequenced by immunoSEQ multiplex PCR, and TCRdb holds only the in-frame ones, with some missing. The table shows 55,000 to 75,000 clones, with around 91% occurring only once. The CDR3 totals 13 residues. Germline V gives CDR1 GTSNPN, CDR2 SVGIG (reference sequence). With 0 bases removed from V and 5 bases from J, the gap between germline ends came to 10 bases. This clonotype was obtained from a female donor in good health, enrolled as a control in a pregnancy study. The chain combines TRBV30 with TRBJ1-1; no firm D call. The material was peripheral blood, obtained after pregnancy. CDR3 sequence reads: CAWSVLSRTEAFF. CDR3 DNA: TGTGCCTGGAGTGTATTATCGAGAACTGAAGCTTTCTTT. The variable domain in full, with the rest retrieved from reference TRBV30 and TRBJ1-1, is SQTIHQWPATLVQPVGSPLSLECTVEGTSNPNLYWYRQAAGRGLQLLFYSVGIGQISSEVPQNLSASRPQDRQFILSSKKLLLSDSGFYLCAWSVLSRTEAFFGQGTRLTVV.